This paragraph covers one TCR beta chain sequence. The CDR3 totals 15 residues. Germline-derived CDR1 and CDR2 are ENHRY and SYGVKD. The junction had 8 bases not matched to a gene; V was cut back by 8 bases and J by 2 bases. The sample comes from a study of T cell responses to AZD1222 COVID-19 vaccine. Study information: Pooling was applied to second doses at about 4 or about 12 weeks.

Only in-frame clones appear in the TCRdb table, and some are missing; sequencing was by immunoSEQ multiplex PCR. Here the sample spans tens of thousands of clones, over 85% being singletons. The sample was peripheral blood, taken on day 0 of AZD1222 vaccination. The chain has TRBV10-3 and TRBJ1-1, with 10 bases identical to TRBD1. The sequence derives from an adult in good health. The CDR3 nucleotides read TGTGCCATCCGACCGGGACAGGGGCGAAACACTGAAGCTTTCTTT. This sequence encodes CAIRPGQGRNTEAFF.